This TCR beta chain was sequenced for a study of cytomegalovirus exposure and HLA in healthy donors. Across the whole study: From HLA-typed donors, an early data release held roughly 89 million unique TCRs. Overall study results and limits: Most TCR sequences were seen very rarely across donors, but some public TCRs occurred in many. Information on immune exposure was restricted to one variable (CMV serostatus). Reported findings show TCR beta sequences accurately forecast HLA-A and HLA-B alleles in most subjects.

This clone was counted a few times. The antigen is unknown. The PCR was carried out with 60 Vbeta primers and 13 Jbeta primers. Using immunoSEQ multiplex PCR, the repertoire was profiled, and TCRdb retains in-frame clones only, with some absent. The table records some 120,000 clones, 9.5% of them present only once. V was trimmed by 0 bases and J by 3 bases, leaving 14 bases between them. CDR1 is SGHAT and CDR2 is FQNNGV in the germline V gene. This CDR3 spans 16 amino acids. This chain connects TRBV11-2 to TRBJ1-1, with a weak D call TRBD1 (6 bases). Sequenced: PBMCs. This clonotype originated in a man in his thirties or forties in good health and CMV-seronegative. The chain's CDR3 is CASSLDGGAPYTEAFF. CDR3 nucleotides: TGTGCCAGCAGCTTAGATGGGGGGGCCCCGTACACTGAAGCTTTCTTT.